These 28 T cell receptor beta chains were sequenced from one sample in a study of blood T cells in healthy people across ages. A second PCR of 7 to 11 cycles used a sample-barcoded 5' primer and a J-beta primer mix. TCRdb re-called the 5' RACE reads through MiXCR, storing one row per CDR3 protein. The table lists about 670,000 distinct CDR3 sequences, over 40% of them singletons. The material sequenced was blood. The source is a woman older than 75 in good health.

The rearrangement links TRBV27 to TRBJ1-1, with TRBD1 as a possible D gene (5 bases). The length of the CDR3 is 16 residues. CDR1 is MNHEY and CDR2 is SMNVEV in the germline V gene (reference sequence). V was trimmed by 5 bases and J by 6 bases, leaving 22 bases between them. CDR3 bases: TGTGCCAGCAGTCCAACCCCCTCGGCAGGGAAGCCTGAAGCTTTCTTT. As protein: CASSPTPSAGKPEAFF.

The chain employs TRBV27 and TRBJ1-1; D remains unclear. Germline CDR1 is MNHEY and CDR2 is SMNVEV (reference sequence). The V end lost 6 bases, the J end lost 6 bases, and 14 bases lay between the germline ends. The CDR3 has 13 residues. The CDR3 here is CASSLPSGSEAFF. DNA for the CDR3: TGTGCCAGCAGCCTCCCCTCTGGCTCTGAAGCTTTCTTT.

This clonotype appeared a few times. The chain joins TRBV6-6 to TRBJ1-3; D not resolved. V shed 0 bases and J shed 2 bases, with 5 bases lying between them. The length of the CDR3 is 14 residues. The germline CDR1 and CDR2 sequences are MNHNY and SVGAGI (reference sequence). For the CDR3, the DNA is TGTGCCAGCAGTTACTCGAAGGCTGGAAACACCATATATTTT. This sequence encodes CASSYSKAGNTIYF.

This chain connects TRBV6-2 or TRBV6-3 to TRBJ2-5, with TRBD2 matching 11 bases. The end of the DNA fits TRBJ2-7 better, so the J call may be wrong. The CDR3 is 15 amino acids. CDR1 is MNHEY and CDR2 is SVGEGT in the germline V gene. The CDR3 spells CASSYRTSGRDEQYF. CDR3 nucleotides: TGTGCCAGCAGTTACAGAACTAGCGGGAGAGACGAGCAGTACTTC.

In its sample, this clonotype was seen a few times. CDR3 residues: CASSLTFGDQPQHF. In DNA, the CDR3 is TGTGCCAGCAGCTTAACGTTCGGGGATCAGCCCCAGCATTTT. The V and J genes are TRBV7-3 and TRBJ1-5, with D uncertain. From germline, CDR1 is SGHTA and CDR2 FQGTGA. The CDR3 length is 14 residues. V was shortened by 0 bases and J by 5 bases, with 8 bases between the two germline ends.

The chain is built from TRBV7-2 and TRBJ1-4; D is undetermined. The V end lost 0 bases, the J end lost 9 bases, and 8 bases lay between the germline ends. Germline CDR1 is SGHTA and CDR2 is FQGNSA. The CDR3 is made up of 13 amino acids. The CDR3 protein is CASSLAVRKKLFF. The CDR3 DNA sequence: TGTGCCAGCAGCTTAGCGGTCCGTAAAAAACTGTTTTTT. The entire variable domain, with the rest obtained from reference TRBV7-2 and TRBJ1-4, is as follows: GAGVSQSPSNKVTEKGKDVELRCDPISGHTALYWYRQSLGQGLEFLIYFQGNSAPDKSGLPSDRFSAERTGGSVSTLTIQRTQQEDSAVYLCASSLAVRKKLFFGSGTQLSVL.

As for this clonotype: A read error is possible here, since a much larger clone lies one base away. V usage is TRBV28 and J usage is TRBJ2-7, with D possibly matching TRBD1 (5 bases). Germline CDR1 reads MDHEN; CDR2 reads SYDVKM. The V gene lost 6 bases and the J gene lost 3 bases, with 9 bases spanning the gap. The length of the CDR3 is 12 residues. The CDR3 loop is CASSPTVYEQYF. In DNA, the CDR3 is TGTGCCAGCAGCCCGACAGTCTACGAGCAGTACTTC.

In its sample, this clonotype was seen many times. The V call is TRBV29-1, the J call TRBJ2-7, with D perhaps TRBD1 (5 bases). Looked up from germline, CDR1 is SQVTM and CDR2 is ANQGSEA. The V end was cut by 4 bases, the J end by 4 bases, with 8 bases between. CDR3 length: 11 residues. The CDR3 region is CSVARDYEQYF. The CDR3 DNA reads as TGCAGCGTTGCCAGGGATTACGAGCAGTACTTC.

V usage is TRBV20-1 and J usage is TRBJ1-1; D is undetermined. Deletions cut 5 bases from V and 1 base from J, with 8 bases between. The CDR3 runs to 12 residues. Germline assignment: CDR1 DFQATT and CDR2 SNEGSKA (reference sequence). The CDR3 sequence: CSAPWGNTEAFF. DNA of the CDR3: TGCAGTGCTCCCTGGGGGAACACTGAAGCTTTCTTT.

This clonotype was found a few times. The rearrangement joins TRBV29-1 to TRBJ2-7, with D perhaps assigned TRBD1 or TRBD2 (5 bases each). Trimming removed 3 bases at V and 7 bases at J, with 16 bases between. CDR3 length: 13 residues. Germline V lookup: CDR1 SQVTM, CDR2 ANQGSEA. The DNA for the CDR3 is TGCAGCGTTGAGGGACCCACGACCAATGAGCAGTACTTC. It yields the protein CSVEGPTTNEQYF.

This chain uses TRBV9 with TRBJ1-1; 11 bases match TRBD1. CDR3 length equals 15 residues. Germline CDR1 SGDLS, CDR2 YYNGEE. V dropped 3 bases and J dropped 4; count of bases not matched to a gene: 5. CDR3: CASSGLGQGVTEAFF. For the CDR3, the DNA is TGTGCCAGCAGCGGTCTGGGACAGGGGGTCACTGAAGCTTTCTTT.

As for this clonotype: The junction departs from germline at one end; a sequencing error may be responsible. The rearrangement uses TRBV10-1 and TRBJ2-2, with TRBD1 matching over 10 bases. The germline V gene encodes CDR1 WNHNN and CDR2 SYGVQD (reference sequence). The CDR3 is 14 residues long. Here the CDR3 reads CASSRDRGTRELFF. The CDR3 region has the DNA TGCGCCAGCAGCCGGGACAGGGGCACCAGGGAGCTGTTTTTT.

In its sample, this clonotype was seen many times. J is TRBJ1-1 and V is TRBV11-2, with D hard to call. This CDR3 has 14 amino acids. The V end was cut by 1 base, the J end by 2 bases, with 8 bases between. CDR1 is SGHAT and CDR2 is FQNNGV in the germline V gene. Here the CDR3 reads CASSLGTENTEAFF. As DNA, the CDR3 is TGTGCCAGCAGCTTAGGAACGGAAAACACTGAAGCTTTCTTT.

The V and J genes are TRBV7-2 and TRBJ2-2, with unresolved D. The CDR3 has 13 residues. The V gene lost 3 bases and the J gene lost 4 bases, with 6 bases spanning the gap. The germline CDR1 and CDR2 sequences are SGHTA and FQGNSA. The CDR3 region is CASSFRSTGELFF. CDR3 DNA sequence: TGTGCCAGCAGCTTTAGGTCCACCGGGGAGCTGTTTTTT. The variable domain in full, completed from reference TRBV7-2 and TRBJ2-2, reads GAGVSQSPSNKVTEKGKDVELRCDPISGHTALYWYRQSLGQGLEFLIYFQGNSAPDKSGLPSDRFSAERTGGSVSTLTIQRTQQEDSAVYLCASSFRSTGELFFGEGSRLTVL.

A few counts support this clonotype. V usage is TRBV7-3 and J usage is TRBJ2-4; TRBD2 matches 10 bases. From germline, CDR1 is SGHTA and CDR2 FQGTGA. V shed 2 bases, J shed 13 bases, and the junction held 11 bases outside the gene matches. The CDR3 is made up of 15 amino acids. CDR3 DNA sequence: TGTGCCAGCAGCTTATCTAGCGGGGGAACCAATGAGCAGTACTTC. Residues: CASSLSSGGTNEQYF.

The chain recombines TRBV7-9 with TRBJ2-1; D is ambiguous. This CDR3 has 13 residues. V dropped 4 bases and J dropped 4 bases, with 8 bases sitting between them. Per the germline V gene, CDR1 is SEHNR and CDR2 is FQNEAQ (reference sequence). In DNA, the CDR3 is TGTGCCAGCAGCTCGGCCTTGTACAATGAGCAGTTCTTC. Translation gives CASSSALYNEQFF.

This clonotype was picked up many times. J is TRBJ2-1 and V is TRBV3-1, with 8 nucleotides matching TRBD1. V shed 3 bases and J 4 bases; nucleotides not matched to a gene: 2. The CDR3 has 14 amino acids. Germline V gives CDR1 LGHDT, CDR2 YNNKEL (reference sequence). CDR3 loop: CASSQTGVYNEQFF. CDR3 DNA: TGTGCCAGCAGCCAGACAGGGGTGTACAATGAGCAGTTCTTC.

Comments on this clonotype: One end of the junction does not line up with germline, which may come from a read error. The J gene is TRBJ1-6, the V gene TRBV9, with 7 nucleotides matching TRBD1. CDR1 SGDLS and CDR2 YYNGEE come from the germline V gene. The CDR3 is 14 amino acids. The CDR3, as DNA: TGTGCCGGCAGCGCGACAGGGTACGGTTCACCCCTCCACTTT. Its translation is CAGSATGYGSPLHF.

This clonotype was counted at least ten times. The chain combines TRBV12-3 or TRBV12-4 with TRBJ1-2; D gene unclear. The CDR3 contains 16 residues. V shed 1 base and J shed 4 bases, with 16 bases lying between them. CDR3 region: CASSLDGFRKPYGYTF. CDR3 nucleotide sequence: TGTGCCAGCAGTTTAGATGGGTTCAGGAAACCCTATGGCTACACCTTC.

This clonotype was picked up many times. The V gene is TRBV7-2, the J gene TRBJ2-5; D uncertain. Germline V lookup: CDR1 SGHTA, CDR2 FQGNSA. This CDR3 is 12 amino acids long. Trimming pared 4 bases from V and 7 bases from J, leaving 10 bases between. The CDR3 DNA is TGTGCCAGCAGCTCACCTCAAAGGACCCAGTACTTC. Protein: CASSSPQRTQYF.

This clonotype has a handful of counts. V usage is TRBV5-1 and J usage is TRBJ2-5, with a weak D call TRBD1 (6 bases). The CDR3 extends over 15 amino acids. Per germline, CDR1 SGHRS and CDR2 YFSETQ. V was shortened by 0 bases and J by 11 bases, with 20 bases between the two germline ends. The CDR3 sequence: CASSLEPQGSVTQYF. In DNA, the CDR3 is TGCGCCAGCAGCTTGGAACCTCAGGGGTCGGTGACTCAGTACTTC.

As for this clonotype: A much larger clone lies one base from this, so it may be a read error. The CDR3 region has the DNA TGTGCCAGCAGCAAACTAGCGGGAGGGTTTCGGGGTGAGCAGTACTTC. It encodes CASSKLAGGFRGEQYF. The chain uses TRBV7-9 and TRBJ2-7; the match to TRBD2 covers 13 bases. After removal of 5 bases from V and 7 bases from J, the junction contained 11 bases not matched to a gene. Per germline, CDR1 SEHNR and CDR2 FQNEAQ (reference sequence). This CDR3 spans 16 amino acids. The full variable domain, with the rest looked up from reference TRBV7-9 and TRBJ2-7, is DTGVSQNPRHKITKRGQNVTFRCDPISEHNRLYWYRQTLGQGPEFLTYFQNEAQLEKSRLLSDRFSAERPKGSFSTLEIQRTEQGDSAMYLCASSKLAGGFRGEQYFGPGTRLTVT.

This clonotype was seen many times. The chain combines TRBV12-3 or TRBV12-4 with TRBJ2-5; TRBD2 might be the D (6 bases). The length of the CDR3 is 14 residues. V lost 5 bases and J 2 bases, leaving 12 bases between the germline ends. This chain's CDR3 is CASSPGVLQETQYF. For the CDR3, the DNA is TGTGCCAGCAGTCCGGGGGTTCTTCAAGAGACCCAGTACTTC.

V and J are TRBV6-5 and TRBJ2-3; D gene uncertain. From germline, CDR1 is MNHEY and CDR2 SVGAGI. This CDR3 is 11 amino acids long. V was pared by 5 bases and J by 8 bases, with 8 bases between. The CDR3 coding sequence is TGTGCCAGCAGTCAGGATAGTACGCAGTATTTT. Its translation: CASSQDSTQYF.

Concerning this clonotype itself: This could be a read error, since a much larger clone is one nucleotide away. The chain links TRBV24-1 to TRBJ2-5; 14 positions agree with TRBD2. V trimming: 3 bases; J trimming: 7 bases; junction bases outside the gene matches: 9. CDR1 KGHDR and CDR2 SFDVKD come from the germline V gene. This CDR3 is built from 17 residues. Here the CDR3 DNA reads TGTGCCACCAGTGATCCCAGGACTAGCGGGAGGAAGGGGACCCAGTACTTC. Amino acid sequence: CATSDPRTSGRKGTQYF.

This clonotype was observed once. V gene TRBV3-1 combines with J gene TRBJ2-1; D is undetermined. This CDR3 has 11 residues. The ends were cut back, 3 bases at V and 10 bases at J, with 7 bases in the middle. Per the germline V gene, CDR1 is LGHDT and CDR2 is YNNKEL (reference sequence). The CDR3 sequence: CASSQAYEQFF. CDR3 sequence (DNA): TGTGCCAGCAGCCAGGCCTACGAGCAGTTCTTC.

The V and J genes are TRBV29-1 and TRBJ2-4, with D unresolved. The J call is doubtful: the DNA matches TRBJ2-7 better. This CDR3 has 12 residues. The V gene's germline CDR1 is SQVTM and CDR2 ANQGSEA. The CDR3 region is CSVVSDTYEQYF. The CDR3 DNA sequence: TGCAGCGTTGTCTCGGATACCTACGAGCAGTACTTC.

The chain joins TRBV12-3 or TRBV12-4 to TRBJ2-7; 9 bases agree with TRBD2. With the DNA end fitting TRBJ2-5 better, the J assignment may be wrong. The CDR3 is 13 amino acids. As DNA, the CDR3 is TGTGCCAGCAGCAGGACTAGCGAGGGGACCCAGTACTTC. Encoded protein: CASSRTSEGTQYF.